This T cell receptor beta chain was documented in a study of tumor and adjacent non-tumor tissue in lung cancer (dated 2018 in TCRdb). Broadly, across the study: The cohort included about a dozen adenocarcinoma, 2 squamous cell carcinoma and 1 small cell lung cancer patients. Ages among the approximately 15 patients ranged from about 30 to 76 years, there were roughly ten men and 5 women, and disease was at TNM stage I to III. A total of some 130,000,000 productive TCRbeta reads were generated by sequencing, corresponding to an average of approximately 4.5 million reads per sample. The study compared bulk TCRbeta repertoires from lung tumor tissue and matched distant non-tumor lung tissue of about 16 lung cancer patients. TCRbeta CDR3 sequencing was performed on roughly 32 paired specimens, with one tumor sample and one normal lung sample collected per patient.

The library was generated by multiplex PCR. Sequenced on an Illumina HiSeq 2500. TCRbeta libraries were constructed through three rounds of nested PCR with primers (Table S4) according to protocols adapted from ARM-PCR. Before sequencing, PCR products of 200-500 bp were excised from the gel and purified with the QIAquick gel extraction kit. The original pipeline was this. Trimmomatic was used to clean the reads, FLASH was used to merge the reads into complete CDR3 sequences, and MiTCR was used to assign the reads to V(D)J germline segments. Clonal diversity was calculated as the inverse Simpson's index using VDJtools. In-frame sequences without a premature stop codon were defined as productive reads. TCRdb cleaned the public reads at Q25 with fastp, built clones with MiXCR and kept in-frame beta chains. All rows with the same CDR3 protein become a single entry with the most common DNA and genes. The V and J calls shown here were made by TCRdb, not taken from the authors' results. The sample includes approximately 120,000 distinct CDR3 sequences, with 60% to 70% observed a single time. The top ten hold around a fifth of the sample.

Broad study findings and their caveats: Neither the sequencing platform nor unique molecular identifiers are named or mentioned anywhere in the methods. Significantly higher TCR diversity (inverse Simpson) was observed in tumor tissue than in normal lung tissue (around 450 vs 150, P = 0.0075, Mann-Whitney U test). In normal lung, the top 100 clones accounted for a significantly larger cumulative share of the repertoire than in tumor tissue. With only approximately 16 patients in the cohort, the authors noted that larger samples and more detailed clinical data are needed. Younger patients had significantly higher TCR diversity, and higher tumor TCR diversity was associated with shorter overall and disease-free survival. Because peripheral blood was not sequenced, blood TCRbeta repertoires in the lung cancer patients of the study were not examined.

RNA was isolated from bulk, unsorted tissue, and RNA quality was assessed with a NanoDrop ND-1000 and an Agilent 2100. The normal lung samples consisted of distant non-tumor tissue collected more than 3 cm from the tumor edge. Newly diagnosed lung cancer patients without prior chemotherapy who had been admitted for thoracic surgery in China between August and November 2014 were enrolled as donors. Anyone who had undergone radiotherapy or chemotherapy before, or who had another cancer at the same time, was left out of the study. Pieces of surgical tissue measuring about 1-2.3 cm3 were kept in RNAlater solution and held at -80 degrees C until needed. Via the germline V gene, CDR1 is SGHVS and CDR2 FQNEAQ. Reading from cysteine to phenylalanine, the CDR3 counts 13 amino acids. Only the CDR3 part of the read is kept: 39 bases, read in frame from the first base. With regard to this clonotype: Its antigen target is currently unknown. The junction differs from germline at one of its ends, possibly a read error.

Recombination linked TRBV7-8 to TRBJ2-7; a weak D assignment points to TRBD2 (5 bases agree). Sequencing was performed on distant non-tumor lung tissue. The TCR sequence derives from a man in his sixties with non-small cell lung cancer. The sequenced DNA: TGTGACAGCAGCATCGACCTCACTAGGGAGCGGTACTTC. This translates into CDSSIDLTRERYF.